This T cell receptor (beta chain) was identified in a study of shared clonotypes between healthy human individuals. Study results and limitations: A handful of donors showed sharing of approximately 5% of naive CD4 clonotypes.

TCRdb keeps only in-frame clones here, not all; method: immunoSEQ multiplex PCR. In the table there are about 2.3 million clones, 85% to 95% of which are singletons. Trimming removed 10 bases at V and 2 bases at J, with 13 bases between. The germline V gene encodes CDR1 SGHKS and CDR2 YYEKEE (reference sequence). The CDR3 extends over 12 amino acids. Comment on this clone: Its antigen is still unknown.

The chain carries TRBV5-5 and TRBJ2-7; TRBD2 might be the D (6 bases). The sequence was collected from a man aged 18 to 29 in good health. Some clones in this sample may be carry-over from other donors' samples. Input material: naive CD4+ T cells from PBMCs. Subset noted: CD45RA+ positively selected. CDR3 protein: CASSTGAYEQYF. The CDR3 nucleotides read TGTGCCTCTTCAACGGGAGCCTACGAGCAGTACTTC.